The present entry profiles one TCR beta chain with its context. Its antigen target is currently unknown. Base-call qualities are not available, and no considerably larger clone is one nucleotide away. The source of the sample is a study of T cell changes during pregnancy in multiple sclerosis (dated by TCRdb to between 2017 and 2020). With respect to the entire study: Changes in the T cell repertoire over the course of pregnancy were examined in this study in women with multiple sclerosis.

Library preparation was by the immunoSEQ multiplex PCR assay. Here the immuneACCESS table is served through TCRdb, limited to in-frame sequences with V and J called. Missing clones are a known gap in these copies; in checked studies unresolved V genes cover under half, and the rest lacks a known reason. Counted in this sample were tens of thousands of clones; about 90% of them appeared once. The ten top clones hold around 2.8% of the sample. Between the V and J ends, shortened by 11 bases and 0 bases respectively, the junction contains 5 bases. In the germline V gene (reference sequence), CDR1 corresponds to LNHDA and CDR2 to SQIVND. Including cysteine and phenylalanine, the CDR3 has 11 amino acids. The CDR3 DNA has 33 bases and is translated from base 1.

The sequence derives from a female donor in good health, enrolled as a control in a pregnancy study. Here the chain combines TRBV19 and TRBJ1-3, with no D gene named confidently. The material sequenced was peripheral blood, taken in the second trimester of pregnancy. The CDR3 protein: CASSSGNTIYF. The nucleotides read TGTGCCTCTTCCTCTGGAAACACCATATATTTT.